The next 11 T cell receptor beta chains were all read from a single sample in a study of T cell repertoires in cytomegalovirus infection. What these receptors recognize is not known. MiXCR was run by TCRdb on the reads, yielding one entry per CDR3 protein. This repertoire shows 570,000 or so distinct CDR3 sequences, roughly 43% found once; its top ten account for roughly 50%. Material: cultured PBMCs, obtained from culture after CMV antigen stimulation. These receptors were obtained from a human donor in good health (CMV status not recorded). Some clones in this sample may be carry-over from other donors' samples.

This chain links TRBV6-5 with TRBJ1-5, with D possibly matching TRBD1 (5 bases). V was pared by 7 bases and J by 1 base, with 20 bases between. Germline lookup yields CDR1 MNHEY and CDR2 SVGAGI. The CDR3 is 17 residues long. CDR3 protein: CASNPEALPGSNQPQHF. The CDR3 region has the DNA TGTGCCAGCAACCCGGAAGCCTTGCCAGGGAGCAATCAGCCCCAGCATTTT.

The chain couples TRBV10-3 to TRBJ2-1; 8 bases match TRBD1. Germline CDR1 and CDR2: ENHRY and SYGVKD. This CDR3 contains 18 residues. The ends lost 8 bases at V and 8 bases at J; junction bases unmatched: 23. The chain's CDR3 is CAIQDRAIDWSRRDEQFF. The CDR3 region has the DNA TGTGCCATCCAGGACAGGGCCATAGATTGGTCTCGGAGGGATGAGCAGTTCTTC.

This clonotype showed up just once. The V gene is TRBV7-2, the J gene TRBJ2-7; no clear D. Germline V gene sequence: CDR1 SGHTA, CDR2 FQGNSA. This CDR3 has 13 amino acids. Trimming removed 1 base from V and 3 bases from J, with 7 bases in between. As DNA, the CDR3 is TGTGCCAGCAGCTTAGTCTATGGCTACGAGCAGTACTTC. Translating it yields CASSLVYGYEQYF.

This chain links TRBV7-6 with TRBJ2-7; D call uncertain. CDR1 and CDR2 from the germline V gene are SGHVS and FNYEAQ. This CDR3 spans 12 amino acids. Trimming removed 6 bases from V and 6 bases from J, with 12 bases in between. In DNA, the CDR3 is TGTGCCAGCAGTTCAATCCGTAGCGAGCAGTACTTC. Its translation is CASSSIRSEQYF.

This clonotype occurred a few times. The chain employs TRBV20-1 and TRBJ1-1; D unclear. Trimming took 3 bases from V and 3 from J, leaving 8 bases between them. CDR1 is DFQATT and CDR2 is SNEGSKA in the germline V gene (reference sequence). The CDR3 is made up of 12 amino acids. The CDR3 region is CSARIRDTEAFF. For the CDR3, the DNA is TGCAGTGCTAGGATAAGAGACACTGAAGCTTTCTTT.

The chain has TRBV6-5 and TRBJ2-7, with D maybe TRBD1 (5 bases). This CDR3 has 19 residues. Per the germline V gene, CDR1 is MNHEY and CDR2 is SVGAGI. V shed 5 bases and J shed 4 bases, with 30 bases lying between them. The CDR3 nucleotides read TGTGCCAGCAGTCTTACGTCAGGGTATGGCGCCTGGAACCTATACGAGCAGTACTTC. This codes for CASSLTSGYGAWNLYEQYF.

This clonotype was counted between two and nine times. V is TRBV7-6 and J is TRBJ2-3, with D perhaps matching TRBD2 (5 bases). Germline V gene lookup returns CDR1 SGHVS and CDR2 FNYEAQ. CDR3 length: 13 amino acids. The V gene lost 8 bases and the J gene lost 0 bases, with 9 bases spanning the gap. The CDR3 DNA follows: TGTGCCAGCCGACCTAGCAGCACAGATACGCAGTATTTT. It encodes CASRPSSTDTQYF.

The chain couples TRBV5-1 to TRBJ2-1, with 10 bases matching TRBD1. After removal of 4 bases from V and 7 bases from J, the junction contained 11 bases not matched to a gene. Germline V gene lookup returns CDR1 SGHRS and CDR2 YFSETQ. This CDR3 comprises 16 residues. CDR3 in DNA: TGCGCCAGCAGCCCCAGGACAGGGGGAGCGCTGAATGAGCAGTTCTTC. Translated, it gives CASSPRTGGALNEQFF.

This rearrangement joins TRBV10-3 to TRBJ1-6; D call uncertain. This CDR3 is built from 15 residues. From germline, CDR1 is ENHRY and CDR2 SYGVKD. V was trimmed by 0 bases and J by 6 bases, leaving 9 bases between them. CDR3 sequence: CAISESLQLNSPLHF. The CDR3 DNA follows: TGTGCCATCAGTGAGTCGTTGCAGCTTAATTCACCCCTCCACTTT.

The V gene is TRBV7-2, the J gene TRBJ2-3, with D maybe TRBD2 (5 bases). Germline V gene sequence: CDR1 SGHTA, CDR2 FQGNSA. The ends were cut back, 5 bases at V and 2 bases at J, with 14 bases in the middle. The CDR3 consists of 15 residues. The CDR3 is CTSSPLTGFTDTQYF. In DNA form, the CDR3 reads TGTACCAGCAGCCCCCTTACGGGATTCACAGATACGCAGTATTTT.

The chain has TRBV5-1 and TRBJ2-2; tentatively, D is TRBD1 (6 bases). The CDR3 sequence is 17 residues long. Germline CDR1 and CDR2: SGHRS and YFSETQ. V lost 1 base and J lost 1, with 14 bases in between. CDR3 bases: TGCGCCAGCAGCTTGCGCCCGCCGGGACAGAACACCGGGGAGCTGTTTTTT. Amino acids: CASSLRPPGQNTGELFF.